A selection of T cell receptor beta chains follows, all from one sample in a study of T cell repertoires in cytomegalovirus infection. Antigens for these TCRs are unknown. In TCRdb, the reads were re-called with MiXCR into one record per CDR3 protein. The data contain about 280,000 distinct CDR3 sequences, about 20% of them singletons. The source material was cultured PBMCs, sampled from culture after CMV antigen stimulation. These receptors were obtained from a human donor in good health (CMV status not recorded). Some clones in this sample may be carry-over from other donors' samples. Each CDR3 is given with its conserved first and last residue. The D gene is left open where the match is weak. Rows may omit the clone size; those that give it use once, few, many or a size class.

V	size	J	D	length	CDR3	DNA
TRBV6-6	few	TRBJ2-3	TRBD2	18	CASSALAGGVGGTDTQYF	TGTGCCAGCAGTGCACTAGCGGGAGGGGTTGGGGGCACAGATACGCAGTATTTT
TRBV27	-	TRBJ1-2	-	15	CASSPAPATNYGYTF	TGTGCCAGCAGCCCCGCGCCAGCTACTAACTATGGCTACACCTTC
TRBV7-2	many	TRBJ2-3	TRBD2	15	CASSLERGYTDTQYF	TGTGCCAGCAGCTTAGAGCGGGGCTACACAGATACGCAGTATTTT
TRBV7-2	-	TRBJ2-3	TRBD1	13	CASRDRDRLTQYF	TGTGCCAGCCGGGACAGGGACAGATTGACGCAGTATTTT
TRBV7-6	many	TRBJ2-3	-	16	CASSPGVPASTDTQYF	TGTGCCAGCAGCCCCGGAGTCCCTGCTAGCACAGATACGCAGTATTTT
TRBV6-1	-	TRBJ2-1	TRBD2	14	CASSPRLAVNEQFF	TGTGCCAGCAGTCCTCGACTAGCAGTAAATGAGCAGTTCTTC
TRBV4-3	-	TRBJ2-7	TRBD1	15	CARSHTGTGTDEQYF	TGCGCCAGAAGCCATACCGGGACAGGGACTGACGAGCAGTACTTC
TRBV7-2	many	TRBJ2-7	-	14	CASSLVRRSHEQYF	TGTGCCAGCAGCTTAGTCAGACGTTCCCACGAGCAGTACTTC
TRBV7-9	few	TRBJ1-3	-	12	CASSREGNTIYF	TGTGCCAGCAGCCGAGAAGGAAACACCATATATTTT
TRBV7-9	few	TRBJ2-5	TRBD2	16	CASSHVSGRAGETQYF	TGTGCCAGCAGCCATGTGAGCGGGAGGGCCGGGGAGACCCAGTACTTC
TRBV3-1	-	TRBJ1-1	-	15	CASSTEGPMNTEAFF	TGTGCCAGCAGCACAGAGGGGCCGATGAACACTGAAGCTTTCTTT
TRBV15	-	TRBJ1-5	TRBD1	14	CATSRGQGPQPQHF	TGTGCCACCAGCAGAGGACAGGGCCCCCAGCCCCAGCATTTT
TRBV6-2/TRBV6-3	-	TRBJ1-1	-	14	CASREETANTEAFF	TGTGCCAGCAGGGAAGAGACAGCTAACACTGAAGCTTTCTTT
TRBV7-2	many	TRBJ2-1	TRBD1	17	CASSLGLATGVRNEQFF	TGTGCCAGCAGCTTAGGGTTGGCGACAGGGGTGCGGAATGAGCAGTTCTTC
TRBV12-3/TRBV12-4	-	TRBJ1-1	TRBD1	14	CASTLDRAATEAFF	TGTGCCAGCACCCTGGACAGGGCGGCCACTGAAGCTTTCTTT
TRBV27	few	TRBJ1-1	TRBD1	15	CASSSGQFMNTEAFF	TGTGCCAGCAGTTCGGGACAGTTCATGAACACTGAAGCTTTCTTT
TRBV5-4	many	TRBJ1-1	TRBD1	14	CASNRGAENTEAFF	TGTGCCAGTAACAGGGGCGCTGAGAACACTGAAGCTTTCTTT
TRBV19	-	TRBJ1-3	-	16	CASSLLPAAYGNTIYF	TGTGCCAGTAGTCTCCTGCCGGCTGCATATGGAAACACCATATATTTT
TRBV5-1	few	TRBJ2-3	-	16	CASSQSGTRSTDTQYF	TGCGCCAGCAGCCAAAGCGGTACGCGGAGCACAGATACGCAGTATTTT
TRBV27	-	TRBJ1-2	TRBD1	14	CASSPSDRNYGYTF	TGTGCCAGCAGTCCGTCGGACAGGAACTATGGCTACACCTTC
TRBV5-4	few	TRBJ2-7	-	14	CASSLDLKADEQYF	TGTGCCAGCAGCTTGGATTTGAAAGCGGACGAGCAGTACTTC
TRBV6-7	many	TRBJ2-3	TRBD2	19	CASRPGGSGGEGSPDTQYF	TGTGCCAGCAGGCCCGGAGGATCAGGCGGGGAGGGGTCCCCAGATACGCAGTATTTT
TRBV20-1	-	TRBJ2-1	TRBD1	15	CSARTGDSSYNEQFF	TGCAGTGCCCGAACTGGGGACAGCTCCTACAATGAGCAGTTCTTC
TRBV6-2/TRBV6-3	few	TRBJ2-7	TRBD1	20	CASSYLPGQGPLDGSYEQYF	TGTGCCAGCAGTTACTTACCGGGACAGGGGCCACTAGATGGGTCCTACGAGCAGTACTTC
TRBV6-2/TRBV6-3	-	TRBJ2-3	TRBD2	15	CAIRGLAGGTDTQYF	TGTGCCATCAGGGGACTAGCGGGAGGAACAGATACGCAGTATTTT
TRBV4-3	-	TRBJ2-1	-	14	CASSPRGGSAEQFF	TGCGCCAGCAGCCCCCGAGGAGGTAGCGCTGAGCAGTTCTTC
TRBV19	-	TRBJ2-7	TRBD2	15	CASSIGGRSSYEQYF	TGTGCCAGTAGTATTGGCGGGAGGAGCTCCTACGAGCAGTACTTC
TRBV24-1	-	TRBJ1-1	-	14	CATSDAGGYTEAFF	TGTGCCACCAGTGATGCCGGGGGGTACACTGAAGCTTTCTTT
TRBV18	many	TRBJ1-1	-	13	CASSPDPGTEAFF	TGTGCCAGCTCACCGGACCCGGGGACTGAAGCTTTCTTT
TRBV15	-	TRBJ2-1	TRBD2	14	CATNTGTRLNEQFF	TGTGCCACCAATACCGGGACTAGACTCAATGAGCAGTTCTTC
TRBV12-3/TRBV12-4	-	TRBJ2-5	TRBD2	17	CASSSGGAGGYQETQYF	TGTGCCAGCAGTTCTGGTGGGGCGGGGGGGTACCAAGAGACCCAGTACTTC
TRBV11-3	many	TRBJ2-1	-	16	CASSVLRVRPTSEQFF	TGTGCCAGCAGCGTGCTGCGAGTTCGGCCAACGTCTGAGCAGTTCTTC
TRBV4-3	few	TRBJ1-3	TRBD1	15	CASSQTGGTGNTIYF	TGCGCCAGCAGCCAGACAGGGGGAACCGGAAACACCATATATTTT
TRBV7-8	many	TRBJ1-2	-	13	CASSLGPVSGYTF	TGTGCCAGCAGCTTAGGGCCGGTCTCTGGCTACACCTTC
TRBV6-2/TRBV6-3	many	TRBJ2-2	-	18	CASRGRSRDTIQTGELFF	TGTGCCAGCCGAGGGAGAAGCCGGGACACCATTCAAACCGGGGAGCTGTTTTTT
TRBV7-9	many	TRBJ2-7	TRBD1	15	CASSWLGQNSYEQYF	TGTGCCAGCAGCTGGCTGGGACAGAACTCCTACGAGCAGTACTTC
TRBV24-1	few	TRBJ2-5	-	12	CATRDYQETQYF	TGTGCAACTAGGGACTACCAAGAGACCCAGTACTTC
TRBV12-3/TRBV12-4	few	TRBJ2-5	-	13	CASSLGGPETQYF	TGTGCCAGCAGTTTAGGAGGGCCGGAGACCCAGTACTTC
TRBV5-4	few	TRBJ2-7	TRBD2	17	CASSLETSSGRSDEQYF	TGTGCCAGCAGTTTGGAAACCTCTAGCGGGAGGTCGGACGAGCAGTACTTC
TRBV15	-	TRBJ2-2	-	16	CATSKQGNSLTGELFF	TGTGCCACCAGCAAACAGGGAAACTCCTTGACCGGGGAGCTGTTTTTT
TRBV6-1	-	TRBJ2-7	-	14	CASRRAGTSYEQYF	TGTGCCAGCCGTAGGGCGGGAACCTCCTACGAGCAGTACTTC
TRBV6-2/TRBV6-3	many	TRBJ2-7	-	12	CASSLATREQYF	TGTGCCAGCAGTTTGGCTACCCGCGAGCAGTACTTC
TRBV18	-	TRBJ2-7	-	14	CASSPQRRDHEQYF	TGTGCCAGCTCACCCCAACGGAGGGACCACGAGCAGTACTTC